The rows below give T cell receptor beta chains drawn from one sample of a study of T cells in Graves' hyperthyroidism and ophthalmopathy. TCRdb recomputed calls from the multiplex PCR reads with MiXCR, one row per CDR3 protein. The sample includes 240,000 or so distinct CDR3 sequences, around 17% seen only once; the top ten take less than 35%. Sample: blood. Receptor source: a woman aged 18-29 years with Graves' ophthalmopathy. Each CDR3 is given with its conserved first and last residue. The D gene is left open where the match is weak. The listing skips clone size in some rows; elsewhere it reads once, few, many or a size class.

D | J | V | size | CDR3 | DNA
TRBD2 | TRBJ2-3 | TRBV27 | many | CASRGLAGALPDTQYF | TGTGCCAGCAGGGGACTAGCGGGAGCCCTCCCAGATACGCAGTATTTT
- | TRBJ2-3 | TRBV20-1 | many | CSAMGPTDTQYF | TGCAGTGCTATGGGACCCACAGATACGCAGTATTTT
- | TRBJ1-6 | TRBV11-2 | many | CASSLAPVGSPLHF | TGTGCCAGCAGCTTAGCCCCCGTTGGGTCACCCCTCCACTTT
- | TRBJ2-3 | TRBV25-1 | few | CASSLRDGTDTQYF | TGTGCCAGCAGTTTAAGGGATGGCACAGATACGCAGTATTTT
- | TRBJ2-5 | TRBV20-1 | few | CSARVGQAKETQYF | TGCAGTGCTAGAGTGGGGCAGGCCAAAGAGACCCAGTACTTC
- | TRBJ2-2 | TRBV29-1 | many | CSVLKGTEPNTGELFF | TGCAGCGTTTTAAAGGGGACGGAGCCAAACACCGGGGAGCTGTTTTTT
- | TRBJ2-2 | TRBV27 | many | CASRDGPANTGELFF | TGTGCCAGCAGGGACGGCCCCGCGAACACCGGGGAGCTGTTTTTT
TRBD1 | TRBJ1-1 | TRBV4-2 | many | CASRQDRTGGTEAFF | TGTGCCAGCAGACAAGATCGGACAGGGGGCACTGAAGCTTTCTTT
TRBD1 | TRBJ1-1 | TRBV20-1 | many | CSARDFRGQGDTEAFF | TGCAGTGCTAGAGATTTTAGAGGACAGGGGGACACTGAAGCTTTCTTT
TRBD1 | TRBJ1-1 | TRBV5-1 | many | CASSLRQGRGTEAFF | TGCGCCAGCAGCTTACGACAGGGGCGCGGGACTGAAGCTTTCTTT
- | TRBJ1-3 | TRBV2 | many | CASVGRPRSGNTIYF | TGTGCCAGCGTTGGCAGGCCTCGCTCTGGAAACACCATATATTTT
- | TRBJ2-1 | TRBV19 | - | CAATSNEQFF | TGTGCCGCGACGTCAAATGAGCAGTTCTTC
- | TRBJ2-5 | TRBV20-1 | - | CSARDPFERAQYF | TGCAGTGCTAGAGATCCTTTTGAGAGGGCCCAGTACTTC
TRBD2 | TRBJ2-7 | TRBV7-2 | - | CASSFRTSGGSYEQYF | TGTGCCAGCAGCTTCAGGACTAGCGGGGGATCCTACGAGCAGTACTTC
TRBD2 | TRBJ2-3 | TRBV27 | few | CASSLLAGGPGTDTQYF | TGTGCCAGCAGTTTGCTAGCGGGGGGGCCGGGCACAGATACGCAGTATTTT
TRBD2 | TRBJ2-1 | TRBV28 | many | CASSSGLAGVSNEQFF | TGTGCCAGCAGTTCTGGACTAGCGGGAGTATCAAATGAGCAGTTCTTC
- | TRBJ2-6 | TRBV7-9 | few | CASSSSVGSSGANVLTF | TGTGCCAGCAGCTCAAGCGTGGGGAGCTCTGGGGCCAACGTCCTGACTTTC
TRBD2 | TRBJ2-1 | TRBV19 | many | CASSAQREGFANEQFF | TGTGCCAGTAGTGCCCAGCGGGAGGGGTTCGCCAATGAGCAGTTCTTC
- | TRBJ1-2 | TRBV28 | - | CASSGETVRYDYTF | TGTGCCAGCAGTGGCGAGACGGTGCGTTATGACTACACCTTC
- | TRBJ1-2 | TRBV9 | many | CASSDAGGYTF | TGTGCCAGCAGCGACGCCGGGGGCTACACCTTC
- | TRBJ1-1 | TRBV3-1 | many | CASSQDSRGAFF | TGTGCCAGCAGCCAAGATTCTAGGGGCGCTTTCTTT
- | TRBJ2-7 | TRBV19 | few | CASSIRTGGVYEQYF | TGTGCCAGTAGTATTCGAACAGGGGGGGTCTACGAGCAGTACTTC
- | TRBJ2-3 | TRBV9 | many | CASTRRGGTDTQYF | TGTGCCAGCACCCGGCGGGGCGGCACAGATACGCAGTATTTT
- | TRBJ2-2 | TRBV7-3 | many | CASSLNFGPSNTGELFF | TGTGCCAGCAGCTTAAACTTTGGACCCTCGAACACCGGGGAGCTGTTTTTT
- | TRBJ1-5 | TRBV28 | many | CASSHTGDPEPQHF | TGTGCCAGCAGTCACACAGGAGACCCAGAGCCCCAGCATTTT
- | TRBJ2-2 | TRBV7-2 | many | CASSSTGSTGELFF | TGTGCCAGCAGCTCCACAGGGTCCACCGGGGAGCTGTTTTTT
TRBD2 | TRBJ2-5 | TRBV5-1 | many | CASCSGGPYQETQYF | TGCGCCAGCTGTAGCGGGGGGCCGTATCAAGAGACCCAGTACTTC
- | TRBJ1-2 | TRBV5-5 | many | CASSTGSHGNGYTF | TGTGCCAGCAGCACTGGGTCCCACGGGAATGGCTACACCTTC
- | TRBJ1-1 | TRBV28 | many | CASSLPDGGTEAFF | TGTGCCAGCAGTTTACCAGACGGGGGCACTGAAGCTTTCTTT
- | TRBJ1-6 | TRBV5-6 | - | CASSLGRRYSPLHF | TGTGCCAGCAGCTTGGGACGGCGCTATTCACCCCTCCACTTT
TRBD1 | TRBJ1-5 | TRBV28 | many | CASSLSGTGRPQHF | TGTGCCAGCAGCCTTTCCGGGACAGGGAGACCCCAGCATTTT
- | TRBJ2-1 | TRBV11-2 | - | CASSSEGSSYNEQFF | TGTGCCAGCAGCTCCGAGGGGAGTTCCTACAATGAGCAGTTCTTC
TRBD2 | TRBJ2-7 | TRBV7-8 | many | CASSVKLAGEYEQYF | TGTGCCAGCAGCGTAAAACTAGCGGGGGAGTACGAGCAGTACTTC
- | TRBJ2-4 | TRBV28 | many | CASSAAGAAKNIQYF | TGTGCCAGCAGCGCAGCAGGGGCGGCCAAAAACATTCAGTACTTC
- | TRBJ2-1 | TRBV7-2 | many | CASSSADLDEQFF | TGTGCCAGCAGCTCGGCGGACCTCGATGAGCAGTTCTTC
TRBD1 | TRBJ1-1 | TRBV9 | few | CASGKTGGHTEAFF | TGTGCCAGCGGAAAGACAGGGGGGCACACTGAAGCTTTCTTT